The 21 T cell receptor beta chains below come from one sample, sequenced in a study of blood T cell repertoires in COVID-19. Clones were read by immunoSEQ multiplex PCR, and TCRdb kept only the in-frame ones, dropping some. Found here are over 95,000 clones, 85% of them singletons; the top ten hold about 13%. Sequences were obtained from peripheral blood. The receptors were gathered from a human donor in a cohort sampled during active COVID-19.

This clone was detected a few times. In DNA form, the CDR3 reads TGTGCCAGCAGCTTAAGCGTAACAGGCATTCTCCACTTT. It specifies CASSLSVTGILHF. The genes are TRBV7-2 and TRBJ1-6; D is possibly TRBD1 (5 bases). Trimming pared 2 bases from V and 16 bases from J, leaving 15 bases between. The germline V gene encodes CDR1 SGHTA and CDR2 FQGNSA. The CDR3 is 13 residues long.

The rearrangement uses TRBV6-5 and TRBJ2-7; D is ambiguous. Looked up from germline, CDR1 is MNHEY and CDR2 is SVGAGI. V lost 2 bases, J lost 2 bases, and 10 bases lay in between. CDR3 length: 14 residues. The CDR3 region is CASSYGQFAYEQYF. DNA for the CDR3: TGTGCCAGCAGTTACGGCCAGTTTGCCTACGAGCAGTACTTC.

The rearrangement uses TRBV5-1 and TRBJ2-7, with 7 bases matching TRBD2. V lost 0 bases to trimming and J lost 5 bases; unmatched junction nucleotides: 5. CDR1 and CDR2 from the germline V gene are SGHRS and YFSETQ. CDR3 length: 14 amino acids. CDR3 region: CASSLDRGDHEQYF. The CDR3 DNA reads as TGCGCCAGCAGCTTGGACCGGGGGGACCACGAGCAGTACTTC. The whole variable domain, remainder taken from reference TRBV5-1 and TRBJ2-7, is KAGVTQTPRYLIKTRGQQVTLSCSPISGHRSVSWYQQTPGQGLQFLFEYFSETQRNKGNFPGRFSGRQFSNSRSEMNVSTLELGDSALYLCASSLDRGDHEQYFGPGTRLTVT.

CDR3 sequence reads: CASSFLYSNQPQHF. In DNA form, the CDR3 reads TGCGCCAGCAGCTTTTTGTATAGCAATCAGCCCCAGCATTTT. V and J are TRBV5-1 and TRBJ1-5, with no clear D. The CDR3 loop spans 14 amino acids. Germline values: CDR1 SGHRS, CDR2 YFSETQ. The V end was cut by 2 bases, the J end by 0 bases, with 6 bases between.

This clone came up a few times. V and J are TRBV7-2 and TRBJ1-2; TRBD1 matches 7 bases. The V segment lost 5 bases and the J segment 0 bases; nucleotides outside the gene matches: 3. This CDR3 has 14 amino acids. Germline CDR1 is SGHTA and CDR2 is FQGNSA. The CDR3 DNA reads TGTGCCAGCAGCCCAGGGGGAGCTAACTATGGCTACACCTTC. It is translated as CASSPGGANYGYTF. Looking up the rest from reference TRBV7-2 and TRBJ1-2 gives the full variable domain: GAGVSQSPSNKVTEKGKDVELRCDPISGHTALYWYRQSLGQGLEFLIYFQGNSAPDKSGLPSDRFSAERTGGSVSTLTIQRTQQEDSAVYLCASSPGGANYGYTFGSGTRLTVV.

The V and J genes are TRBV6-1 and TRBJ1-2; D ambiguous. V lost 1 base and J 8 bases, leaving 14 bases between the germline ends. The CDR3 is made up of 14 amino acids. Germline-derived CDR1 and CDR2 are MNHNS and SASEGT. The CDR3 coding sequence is TGTGCCAGCAGTGAAGAGTTGGCCCCGAGGGGCTACACCTTC. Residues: CASSEELAPRGYTF.

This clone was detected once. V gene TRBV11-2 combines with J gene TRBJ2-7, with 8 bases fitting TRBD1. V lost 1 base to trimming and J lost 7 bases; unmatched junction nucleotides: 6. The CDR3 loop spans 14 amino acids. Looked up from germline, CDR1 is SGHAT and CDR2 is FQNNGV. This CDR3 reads CASSLVQGAVEQYF. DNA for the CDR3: TGTGCCAGCAGCTTAGTTCAGGGGGCGGTTGAGCAGTACTTC.

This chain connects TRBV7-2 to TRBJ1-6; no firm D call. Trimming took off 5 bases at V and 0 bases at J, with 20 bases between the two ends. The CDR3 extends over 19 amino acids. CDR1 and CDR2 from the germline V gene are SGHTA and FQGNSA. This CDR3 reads CASSPSGPALGSYNSPLHF. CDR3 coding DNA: TGTGCCAGCAGCCCGTCTGGGCCAGCCTTAGGCTCCTATAATTCACCCCTCCACTTT.

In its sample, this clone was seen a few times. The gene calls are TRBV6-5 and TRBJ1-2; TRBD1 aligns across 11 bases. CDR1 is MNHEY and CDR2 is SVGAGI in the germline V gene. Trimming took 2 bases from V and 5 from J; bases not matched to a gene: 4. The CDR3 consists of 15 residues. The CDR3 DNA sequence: TGTGCCAGCAGTTACCGGGACAGGGGGATGTATGGCTACACCTTC. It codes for CASSYRDRGMYGYTF.

The CDR3 is CASSQLGQGSYEQYF. In DNA form, the CDR3 reads TGTGCCAGCAGCCAATTAGGACAGGGCTCCTACGAGCAGTACTTC. The chain couples TRBV3-1 (or the pseudogene TRBV3-2) to TRBJ2-7, with TRBD1 matching 8 bases. Per the germline V gene, CDR1 is LGHDT and CDR2 is YNNKEL (reference sequence). J was trimmed by 0 bases and V by 2 bases; bases with no gene match: 3. The CDR3 spans 15 residues.

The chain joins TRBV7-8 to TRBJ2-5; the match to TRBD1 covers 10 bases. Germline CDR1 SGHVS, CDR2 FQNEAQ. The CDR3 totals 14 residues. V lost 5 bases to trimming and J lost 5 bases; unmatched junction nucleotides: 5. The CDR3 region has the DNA TGTGCCAGCAGCATGCTGGACAGGGGGGAGACCCAGTACTTC. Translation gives CASSMLDRGETQYF.

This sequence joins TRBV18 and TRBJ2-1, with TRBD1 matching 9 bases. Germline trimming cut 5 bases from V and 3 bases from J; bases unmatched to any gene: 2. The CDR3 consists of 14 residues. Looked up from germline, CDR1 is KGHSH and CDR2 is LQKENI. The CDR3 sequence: CASSRQGGYNEQFF. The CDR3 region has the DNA TGTGCCAGCTCAAGACAGGGGGGCTACAATGAGCAGTTCTTC.

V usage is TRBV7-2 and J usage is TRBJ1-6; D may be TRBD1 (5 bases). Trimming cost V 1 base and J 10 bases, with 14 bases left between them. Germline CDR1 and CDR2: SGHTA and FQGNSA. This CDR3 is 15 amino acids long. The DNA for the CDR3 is TGTGCCAGCAGCTTAGTTGGCGGGGCCGGGTCACCCCTCCACTTT. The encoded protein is CASSLVGGAGSPLHF.

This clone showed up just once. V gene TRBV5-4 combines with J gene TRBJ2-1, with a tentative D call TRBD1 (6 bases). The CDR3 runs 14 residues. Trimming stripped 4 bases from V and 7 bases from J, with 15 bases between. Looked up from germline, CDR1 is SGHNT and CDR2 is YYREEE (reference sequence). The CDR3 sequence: CASSAPGTPNEQFF. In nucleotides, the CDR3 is TGTGCCAGCAGCGCGCCCGGGACACCAAATGAGCAGTTCTTC. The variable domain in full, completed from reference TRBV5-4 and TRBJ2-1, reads ETGVTQSPTHLIKTRGQQVTLRCSSQSGHNTVSWYQQALGQGPQFIFQYYREEENGRGNFPPRFSGLQFPNYSSELNVNALELDDSALYLCASSAPGTPNEQFFGPGTRLTVL.

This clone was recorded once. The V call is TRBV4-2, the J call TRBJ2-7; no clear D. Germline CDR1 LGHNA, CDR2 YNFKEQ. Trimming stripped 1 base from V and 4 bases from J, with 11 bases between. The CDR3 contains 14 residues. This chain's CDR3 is CASSQVVGDYEQYF. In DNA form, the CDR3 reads TGTGCCAGCAGCCAAGTCGTCGGTGATTACGAGCAGTACTTC.

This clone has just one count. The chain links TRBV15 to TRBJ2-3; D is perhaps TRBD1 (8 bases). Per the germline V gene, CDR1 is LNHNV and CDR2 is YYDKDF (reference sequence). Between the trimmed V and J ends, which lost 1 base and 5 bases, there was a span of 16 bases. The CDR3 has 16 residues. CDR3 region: CATSRVSHRGGDTQYF. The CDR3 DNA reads TGTGCCACCAGCAGAGTCAGTCACAGGGGGGGAGATACGCAGTATTTT.

CDR3 protein: CASSLATRADTQYF. The DNA of the CDR3 is TGTGCCAGCAGCTTAGCGACGCGGGCGGATACGCAGTATTTT. V usage is TRBV11-3 and J usage is TRBJ2-3; D possibly corresponds to TRBD2 (5 bases). CDR3 size: 14 residues. V lost 1 base, J lost 6 bases, and 11 bases lay in between. Germline lookup yields CDR1 SGHNT and CDR2 YENEEA. Filled out from reference TRBV11-3 and TRBJ2-3, the complete variable domain reads EAGVVQSPRYKIIEKKQPVAFWCNPISGHNTLYWYLQNLGQGPELLIRYENEEAVDDSQLPKDRFSAERLKGVDSTLKIQPAELGDSAVYLCASSLATRADTQYFGPGTRLTVL.

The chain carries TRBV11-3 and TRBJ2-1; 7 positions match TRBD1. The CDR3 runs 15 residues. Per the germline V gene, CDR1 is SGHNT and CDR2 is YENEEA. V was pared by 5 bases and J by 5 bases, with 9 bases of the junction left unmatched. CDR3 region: CASSPRGQQDNEQFF. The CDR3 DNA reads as TGTGCCAGCAGCCCCCGGGGACAGCAAGACAATGAGCAGTTCTTC. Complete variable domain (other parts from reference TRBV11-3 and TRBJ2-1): EAGVVQSPRYKIIEKKQPVAFWCNPISGHNTLYWYLQNLGQGPELLIRYENEEAVDDSQLPKDRFSAERLKGVDSTLKIQPAELGDSAVYLCASSPRGQQDNEQFFGPGTRLTVL.

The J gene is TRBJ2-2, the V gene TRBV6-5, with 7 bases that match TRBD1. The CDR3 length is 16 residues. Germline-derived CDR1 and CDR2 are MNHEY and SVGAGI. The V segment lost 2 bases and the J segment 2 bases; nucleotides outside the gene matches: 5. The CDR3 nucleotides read TGTGCCAGCAGTTACCCTCGGGACAGAAACACCGGGGAGCTGTTTTTT. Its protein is CASSYPRDRNTGELFF.

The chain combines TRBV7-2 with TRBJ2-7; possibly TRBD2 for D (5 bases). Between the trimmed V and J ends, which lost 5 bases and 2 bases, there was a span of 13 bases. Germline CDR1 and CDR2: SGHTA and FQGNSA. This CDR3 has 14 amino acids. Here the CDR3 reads CASSPRTETYEQYF. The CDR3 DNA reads TGTGCCAGCAGCCCCCGGACTGAGACCTACGAGCAGTACTTC. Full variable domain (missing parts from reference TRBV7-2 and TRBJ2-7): GAGVSQSPSNKVTEKGKDVELRCDPISGHTALYWYRQSLGQGLEFLIYFQGNSAPDKSGLPSDRFSAERTGGSVSTLTIQRTQQEDSAVYLCASSPRTETYEQYFGPGTRLTVT.

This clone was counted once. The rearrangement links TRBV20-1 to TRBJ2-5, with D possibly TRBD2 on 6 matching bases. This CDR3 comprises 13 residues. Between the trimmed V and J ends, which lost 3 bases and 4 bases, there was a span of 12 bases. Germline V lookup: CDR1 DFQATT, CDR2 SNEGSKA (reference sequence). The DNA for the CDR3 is TGCAGTGCTAGTATCGGGGGAGGAGAGACCCAGTACTTC. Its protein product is CSASIGGGETQYF.